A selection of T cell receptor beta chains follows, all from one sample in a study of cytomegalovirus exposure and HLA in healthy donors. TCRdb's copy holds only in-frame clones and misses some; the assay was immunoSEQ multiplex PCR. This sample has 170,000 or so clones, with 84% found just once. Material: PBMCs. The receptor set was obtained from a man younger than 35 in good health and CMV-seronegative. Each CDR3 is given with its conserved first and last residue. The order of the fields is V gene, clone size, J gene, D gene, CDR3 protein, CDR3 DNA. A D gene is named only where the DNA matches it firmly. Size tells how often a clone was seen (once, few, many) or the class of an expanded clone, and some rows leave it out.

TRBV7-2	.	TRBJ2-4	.	CASSFGEIGKNIQYF	TGTGCCAGCAGCTTTGGAGAAATAGGCAAAAACATTCAGTACTTC
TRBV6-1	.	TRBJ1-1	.	CASSDGSGYAAEAFF	TGTGCCAGCAGTGACGGTTCGGGGTACGCGGCTGAAGCTTTCTTT
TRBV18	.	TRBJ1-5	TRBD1	CASSLTSGQGGNQPQHF	TGTGCCAGCTCCCTCACTTCGGGACAGGGAGGCAATCAGCCCCAGCATTTT
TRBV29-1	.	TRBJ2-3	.	CSVETWGPDTQYF	TGCAGCGTTGAAACCTGGGGCCCAGATACGCAGTATTTT
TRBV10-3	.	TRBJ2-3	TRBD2	CAISPWGTSGRGGALPTQYF	TGTGCCATCAGTCCCTGGGGGACTAGCGGGAGGGGGGGCGCACTTCCTACGCAGTATTTT
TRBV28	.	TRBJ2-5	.	CASSLGGPETQYF	TGTGCCAGCAGCCTCGGGGGGCCGGAGACCCAGTACTTC
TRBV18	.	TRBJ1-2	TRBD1	CASSPGGGISYGYTF	TGTGCCAGCTCACCAGGAGGGGGCATTTCCTATGGCTACACCTTC
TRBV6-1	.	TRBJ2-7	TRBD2	CASSVRLADPFPQYF	TGTGCCAGCAGTGTTCGACTAGCGGACCCTTTCCCTCAGTACTTC
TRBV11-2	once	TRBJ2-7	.	CASSDQGGAYFIEQYF	TGTGCCAGCAGCGACCAAGGGGGGGCGTATTTTATCGAGCAGTACTTC
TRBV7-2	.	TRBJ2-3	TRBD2	CASSLGLAGVDTQYF	TGTGCCAGCAGCTTAGGCCTAGCGGGAGTAGATACGCAGTATTTT
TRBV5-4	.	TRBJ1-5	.	CASSSDGVQPQHF	TGTGCCAGCAGCTCGGACGGGGTTCAGCCCCAGCATTTT
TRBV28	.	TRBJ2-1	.	CASSRRMRDGEQFF	TGTGCCAGCAGTAGGAGAATGCGGGATGGTGAGCAGTTCTTC
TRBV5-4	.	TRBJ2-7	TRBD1	CASTRPGTESHEQYF	TGTGCCAGCACCCGTCCCGGGACAGAATCTCACGAGCAGTACTTC
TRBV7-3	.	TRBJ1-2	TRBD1	CASSSGGAEGYTF	TGTGCCAGCAGCTCAGGGGGCGCGGAGGGCTACACCTTC
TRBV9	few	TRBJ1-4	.	CASSGRTASNEKLFF	TGTGCCAGCAGCGGCCGGACAGCCAGTAATGAAAAACTGTTTTTT
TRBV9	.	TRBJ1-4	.	CASSGYRDEKLFF	TGTGCCAGCAGCGGCTACAGGGATGAAAAACTGTTTTTT
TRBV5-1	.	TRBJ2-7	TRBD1	CASSRNRDRGMGQYF	TGCGCCAGCAGCAGAAACCGGGACAGGGGCATGGGACAGTACTTC
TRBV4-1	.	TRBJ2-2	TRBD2	CASSHPTSGRPGELFF	TGCGCCAGCAGCCACCCGACTAGCGGGAGGCCCGGGGAGCTGTTTTTT
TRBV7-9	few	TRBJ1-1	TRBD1	CASLTQGGPTEAFF	TGTGCCAGCTTAACACAGGGGGGCCCCACTGAAGCTTTCTTT
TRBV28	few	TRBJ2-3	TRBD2	CASCTRREADTQYF	TGTGCCAGCTGTACTAGGCGGGAGGCAGATACGCAGTATTTT
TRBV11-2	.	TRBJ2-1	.	CASSSIGNEQFF	TGTGCCAGCAGCTCGATCGGCAATGAGCAGTTCTTC
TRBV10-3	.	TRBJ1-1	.	CAISGGGGKTEAFF	TGTGCCATCAGTGGAGGGGGTGGTAAAACTGAAGCTTTCTTT
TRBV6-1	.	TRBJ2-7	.	CASTYAQGQHDEQYF	TGTGCCAGCACCTATGCTCAGGGACAACATGACGAGCAGTACTTC
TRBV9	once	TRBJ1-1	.	CASSAHRVDGNTEAFF	TGTGCCAGCAGCGCCCACAGGGTCGACGGGAACACTGAAGCTTTCTTT
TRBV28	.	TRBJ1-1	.	CASSFEQLLTYTEAFF	TGTGCCAGCAGTTTCGAACAACTACTTACCTACACTGAAGCTTTCTTT
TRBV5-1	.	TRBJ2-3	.	CASSPTGVDTDTQYF	TGCGCCAGCAGCCCTACCGGGGTTGACACAGATACGCAGTATTTT
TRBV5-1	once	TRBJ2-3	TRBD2	CASSGSTSLAGASTDTQYF	TGCGCCAGCAGCGGATCTACGAGCCTAGCGGGAGCTAGCACAGATACGCAGTATTTT
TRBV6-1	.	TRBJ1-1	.	CASSDLLNTEAFF	TGTGCCAGCAGTGACCTTCTGAACACTGAAGCTTTCTTT
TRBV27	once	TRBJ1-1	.	CASSLEDSEAFF	TGTGCCAGCAGTTTAGAGGACAGTGAAGCTTTCTTT
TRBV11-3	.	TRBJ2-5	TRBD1	CASSKGARNGFETQYF	TGTGCCAGCAGCAAGGGGGCAAGGAATGGGTTTGAGACCCAGTACTTC
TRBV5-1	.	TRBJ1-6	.	CASSPGDSPLHF	TGCGCCAGCAGCCCGGGGGATTCACCCCTCCACTTT
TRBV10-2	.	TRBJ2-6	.	CASSERASGANVLTF	TGCGCCAGCAGTGAGAGAGCCTCTGGGGCCAACGTCCTGACTTTC
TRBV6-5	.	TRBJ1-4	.	CASSYSNRDSEKLFF	TGTGCCAGCAGTTACTCGAACAGGGATTCTGAAAAACTGTTTTTT
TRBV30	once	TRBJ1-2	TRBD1	CAWSPTNDRGNYGYTF	TGTGCCTGGAGCCCTACGAACGACAGGGGGAACTATGGCTACACCTTC
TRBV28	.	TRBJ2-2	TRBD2	CASSFGLVTGELFF	TGTGCCAGCAGTTTCGGACTAGTCACCGGGGAGCTGTTTTTT
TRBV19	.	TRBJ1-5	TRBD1	CASAQGWGQPQHF	TGTGCCAGTGCACAGGGGTGGGGTCAGCCCCAGCATTTT
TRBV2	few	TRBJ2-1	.	CASSEPARYNEQFF	TGTGCCAGCAGTGAACCGGCCAGGTACAATGAGCAGTTCTTC
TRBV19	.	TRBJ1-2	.	CASSIAEGNYGYTF	TGTGCCAGTAGTATAGCTGAGGGTAACTATGGCTACACCTTC